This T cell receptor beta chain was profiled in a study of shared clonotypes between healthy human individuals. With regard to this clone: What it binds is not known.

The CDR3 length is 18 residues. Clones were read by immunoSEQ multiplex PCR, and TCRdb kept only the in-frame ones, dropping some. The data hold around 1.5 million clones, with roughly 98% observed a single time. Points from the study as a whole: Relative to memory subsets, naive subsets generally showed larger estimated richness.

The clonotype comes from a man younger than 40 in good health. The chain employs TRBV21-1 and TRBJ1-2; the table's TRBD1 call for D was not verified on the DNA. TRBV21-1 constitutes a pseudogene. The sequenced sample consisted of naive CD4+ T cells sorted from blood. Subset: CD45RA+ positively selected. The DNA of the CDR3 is TGTGCCAGCAGCAAAAATTCCACCGGCAGGGGCTTTGACTATGGCTACACCTTC. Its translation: CASSKNSTGRGFDYGYTF.